This T cell receptor (beta chain) appears in the sequencing data of a study of post-analysis software for immune sequencing data (dated by TCRdb to between 2015 and 2017). About the full investigation: The recorded disease courses included relapsing-remitting, secondary progressive and progressive-relapsing multiple sclerosis, and some patients had no subtype annotation. The multiple sclerosis patient repertoires were compared with ten to eleven previously published healthy control repertoires from donors aged about 6 to 26 years. A subset of samples was prepared in parallel using single-end sample barcoding, then pooled and co-amplified after Illumina adapter ligation. Broader findings and caveats from the paper: Significantly higher frequencies in patients than in controls were found for about five TRBV segments, including TRBV5-6, TRBV5-1 and TRBV20-1. The multiple sclerosis patient group was slightly younger than the control group. Strong co-clustering of samples prepared in the same batch was shown by direct clustering with F measure, prompting a batch-effect correction. Multiple sclerosis patients had significantly lower normalized Chao1 diversity than controls, a result that suggests substantial peripheral T-cell clonal expansion.

Receptors were amplified or captured by PCR. The sequencing machine was an Illumina HiSeq 2500. Unique molecular identifiers were incorporated into TCR beta cDNA libraries to reduce PCR and sequencing biases. Every 1 to 10 million input T cells yielded 500,000 or so cDNA molecules, meaning each molecule approximated one T cell. The patient libraries were prepared and sequenced with the same protocol used for the earlier healthy control dataset. Within a given batch, samples were prepared together, multiplexed and sequenced on the same HiSeq lane. Under the source paper's analysis protocol: MIGEC handled the raw barcoded reads, throwing out single-read molecular identifier groups before consensus assembly and CDR3 extraction. Clonotype tables were post-analysed with VDJtools, and diversity was normalized by down-sampling all datasets to the smallest sample size. In repertoire overlap clustering, CDR3 amino acid sequences, but not nucleotide sequences, were matched to correct batch-related cross-sample contamination. The public reads were quality trimmed at Q25 with fastp and then assembled into clones with MiXCR by TCRdb, keeping productive beta chains. Duplicate CDR3 protein sequences are folded into a single record with the most common DNA and genes. The V and J calls shown here were made by TCRdb, not taken from the authors' results. The sample records 700,000 to 900,000 distinct CDR3 sequences, 46% of which are singletons. The leading ten clones occupy 4.9% of the sample.

To demonstrate the VDJtools post-analysis software, the study profiled TCR beta repertoires from the peripheral blood of 10 to 15 young patients with multiple sclerosis. The multiple sclerosis patients were children and adolescents ranging in age from 6 to 15 years. From the cysteine through the phenylalanine, the CDR3 covers 16 amino acids. This entry keeps only the CDR3 DNA: 48 bases, framed from base 1. CDR1 and CDR2 are drawn from the germline V gene: MGHDK, SYGVNS. About this clonotype: Which antigen it targets is not known. Base qualities were left out, and no much larger clone turns up one base away.

This receptor was obtained from a girl aged 10-17 years with multiple sclerosis. The rearrangement combines TRBV25-1 with TRBJ2-4; the D region possibly corresponds to TRBD2 (6 bases align). The J call could be wrong; TRBJ2-7 is a better fit for the DNA end. Material for sequencing was blood. The CDR3 protein sequence reads: CASTPAGGGPTGEQYF. The DNA reads as follows: TGTGCCAGCACACCGGCCGGCGGAGGGCCTACCGGCGAGCAGTACTTC.